This T cell receptor (beta chain) was sequenced during a study of blood T cell repertoires in COVID-19. Turning to the study itself: COVID-19 samples collected from the United States, Italy and Spain covered acute and convalescent phases.

Measured with immunoSEQ multiplex PCR; TCRdb has only the in-frame clones, and not every one. The sample lists some 100,000 clones; more than 65% were seen once. The germline gives CDR1 MDHEN, CDR2 SYDVKM. The ends lost 6 bases at V and 2 bases at J; junction bases unmatched: 3. The CDR3 consists of 15 residues. The sequenced sample consisted of peripheral blood. The chain joins TRBV28 to TRBJ1-5; 11 positions agree with TRBD1. This receptor was taken from a woman between 65 and 79 years old with acute or convalescent COVID-19. The DNA for the CDR3 is TGTGCCAGCAGGGGACAGGGGGGTGGCAATCAGCCCCAGCATTTT. This gives the protein CASRGQGGGNQPQHF.